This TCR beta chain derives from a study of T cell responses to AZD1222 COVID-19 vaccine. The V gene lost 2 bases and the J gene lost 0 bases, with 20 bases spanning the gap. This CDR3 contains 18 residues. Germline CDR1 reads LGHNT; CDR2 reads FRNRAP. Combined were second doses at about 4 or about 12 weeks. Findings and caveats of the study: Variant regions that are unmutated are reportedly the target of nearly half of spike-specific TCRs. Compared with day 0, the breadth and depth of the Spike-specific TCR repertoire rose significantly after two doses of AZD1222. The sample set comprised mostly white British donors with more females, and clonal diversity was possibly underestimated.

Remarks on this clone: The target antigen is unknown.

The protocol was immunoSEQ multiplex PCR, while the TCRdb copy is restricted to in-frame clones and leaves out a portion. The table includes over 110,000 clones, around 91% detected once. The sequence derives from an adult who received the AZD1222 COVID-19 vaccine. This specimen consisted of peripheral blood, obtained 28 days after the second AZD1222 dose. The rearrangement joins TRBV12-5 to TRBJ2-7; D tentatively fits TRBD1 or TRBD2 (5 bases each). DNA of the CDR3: TGTGCTAGTGGTTTGCCGACACCGGGACCTACAAGCTCCTACGAGCAGTACTTC. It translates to CASGLPTPGPTSSYEQYF.